This T cell receptor (beta chain) originates from a study of regulatory T cells in long-lasting Graves disease (dated by TCRdb to the early 2020s). In terms of the full investigation: To count as having persistent Graves' disease, a patient had to have received antithyroid drug treatment for over 5 years with TSH receptor autoantibodies remaining persistently positive. This study used TCR sequencing and RNA sequencing of peripheral blood to compare persistent Graves' disease patients against newly diagnosed Graves' disease patients. The study took place in China and was registered as a clinical trial. A total of roughly 33 samples underwent TCR sequencing: approximately 13 from persistent and roughly 20 from newly diagnosed Graves' disease patients. On average, persistent Graves' disease patients in the clinical cohort had been on antithyroid drugs for approximately ten years.

Points the paper makes about the study in general: Persistent patients shared more public clonotypes among themselves (around 3,000) than newly diagnosed patients did (approximately 970). Lower TCR Shannon entropy and fewer highly expanded clones were observed in persistent Graves' disease patients than in newly diagnosed patients, which suggested clonal expansion. Persistent disease showed preferential use of TRBV28, TRBJ1-2 and TRBJ2-5, whereas newly diagnosed disease favored TRBV20-1 and TRBJ2-1. The study examined only peripheral blood because the primary lesion, thyroid tissue, could not be accessed. Only the TCR beta chain was sequenced and analyzed. The small sample size was acknowledged by the authors as a limitation that may reduce accuracy.

As regards this clonotype: No cognate antigen has been identified for it. Per-base quality was not reported, and no clone a single base away is much larger than it.

The sample's time point label, decoded: persistent/refractory GD, antithyroid drugs over 5 years with positive TRAb. For both TCR sequencing and RNA sequencing, RNA was extracted from PBMCs in TRIzol. The diagnosis of Graves' disease was made according to American Thyroid Association guidelines. Patients for the study were recruited at an endocrinology department in Xi'an, China. From each patient, 7.5 to 9.5 milliliters of peripheral blood was collected into an EDTA anticoagulant tube. Ficoll Paque Plus density gradient separation was used to isolate PBMCs, and no additional T cell sorting was done. An Agilent 2100 Bioanalyzer and agarose gel were used to check RNA quality, while a NanoDrop 2000 measured RNA concentration. V was cut back by 2 bases and J by 0 bases, leaving a gap of 14 bases between them. CDR1 MDHEN and CDR2 SYDVKM were looked up in the germline V gene. The CDR3 starts with the cysteine, ends with the phenylalanine, and has 17 residues. The retained sequence is limited to the CDR3, 51 bases, with the frame set at the first base.

Libraries came from multiplex PCR. The sequencer was an Illumina HiSeq 4000. TCR beta libraries were built with iRepertoire HTBI primers and Arm-PCR amplification of CDR3 regions. Gel purification was performed on PCR products prior to sequencing. From the authors' description of their analysis: A total of roughly 58 TRBV and approximately 13 TRBJ segments were identified across samples and were used for gene usage analysis of CDR3 amino acid clonotypes. COPE and FqMerger were used to merge filtered high-quality paired reads into contigs. BLAST was used to align contigs to IMGT TRBV, TRBD and TRBJ reference genes, with CDR3 defined following IMGT. Any clonotype with a frequency above 0.1% was counted as a highly expanded clone. Repertoire diversity was measured by Shannon entropy, and V-J evenness by the Gini coefficient. Public clonotypes were defined as clonotypes shared by more than one individual. In TCRdb, the public reads were trimmed at Q25 with fastp and aligned with MiXCR, with productive beta chains retained. Each entry is one CDR3 protein sequence, shown with its most common DNA and genes. These V and J calls originate from TCRdb's pipeline instead of the authors' own analysis. This sample holds around 400,000 distinct CDR3 sequences; approximately 25% were observed only once. The ten largest clones take up around a quarter of the sample.

The receptor was isolated from a woman between 40 and 55 years old with Graves disease. Donor details come from another sample of the same person, matched by shared clones. This specimen was peripheral blood mononuclear cells (PBMCs), taken when the disease was refractory, from a patient treated with antithyroid drugs. The sequence joins TRBV28 to TRBJ1-3; the D gene is perhaps TRBD1, on 5 matching bases. The CDR3 protein sequence reads: CASSLAGRDRSGNTIYF. The DNA reads as follows: TGTGCCAGCAGTTTAGCGGGGAGGGACCGCTCTGGAAACACCATATATTTT.